Listed below are T cell receptor beta chains from one sample, sequenced in a study of response to subunit inactivated influenza vaccine. TCRdb called the RT-PCR reads again in MiXCR, with one record for every CDR3 protein. Of fewer than 800,000 distinct CDR3 sequences listed, 15% to 17% are singletons. The sample was PBMCs from blood, taken roughly 12 days after vaccination. The receptors here all came from a man between 50 and 59 years old who received an inactivated influenza vaccine. The CDR3 runs from the conserved cysteine through the conserved F or W. D genes are given only for firm matches. Where a row states a size, it is once, few, many or the class of an expanded clone; other rows omit it.

j_call	v_call	clone_size	cdr3_length	d_call	cdr3_nt	cdr3_aa
TRBJ1-2	TRBV7-2	few	14	TRBD1	TGTGCCAGCAGCTTGGGACAGGGGGCTTCTGGCTACACCTTC	CASSLGQGASGYTF
TRBJ2-2	TRBV12-3/TRBV12-4	many	14	.	TGTGCCAGCAAACTGGGGACATCGAGCCGGGAGCTGTTTTTT	CASKLGTSSRELFF
TRBJ2-7	TRBV11-2	.	15	TRBD2	TGTGCCAGCAGCGTGGGACTAGCGGAGTCCTACGAGCAGTACTTC	CASSVGLAESYEQYF
TRBJ1-2	TRBV7-9	few	14	.	TGTGCCAGCAGCTTAGTCAGACCCGTCTATGGCTACACCTTC	CASSLVRPVYGYTF
TRBJ2-3	TRBV20-1	.	13	.	TGCAGTGCAAGCTTTAGACAGACAGATACGCAGTATTTT	CSASFRQTDTQYF
TRBJ2-2	TRBV29-1	.	11	.	TGCAGCGCCGGGGAGTCCAGGGAGCTGTTTTTT	CSAGESRELFF
TRBJ2-7	TRBV29-1	.	12	TRBD2	TGCAGCGTTACCGAACTAGCGGGGACTCTGTACTTC	CSVTELAGTLYF
TRBJ1-2	TRBV12-3/TRBV12-4	.	12	.	TGTGCCAGCACAACCGGGAGCAATGGCTACACCTTC	CASTTGSNGYTF
TRBJ2-2	TRBV10-3	.	14	TRBD2	TGTGCCATCAGTCTAGGGACTAGTAACGGGGAGCTGTTTTTT	CAISLGTSNGELFF
TRBJ1-2	TRBV27	.	12	.	TGTGCCAGCAGTGCATGGGGATATGGCTACACCTTC	CASSAWGYGYTF
TRBJ1-2	TRBV20-1	many	15	TRBD1	TGCAGTGCCCACATCCGGGACAGGGCTAACTATGGCTACACCTTC	CSAHIRDRANYGYTF
TRBJ2-1	TRBV20-1	few	14	.	TGCAGTGCTACCGGGAGCCCTGGAGACAATGAGCAGTTCTTC	CSATGSPGDNEQFF
TRBJ1-4	TRBV11-2	few	15	TRBD1	TGTGCCAGCAGCACCCGACAGGGACGAAGAGAAAAACTGTTTTTT	CASSTRQGRREKLFF
TRBJ2-6	TRBV6-2/TRBV6-3	.	18	.	TGTGCCAGCAGACGCTTCAGGGAAGGAAGTTTTGGGGCCAACGTCCTGACTTTC	CASRRFREGSFGANVLTF
TRBJ2-5	TRBV5-8	.	16	.	TGTGCCAGCAGCTTACTACGAGGGGCAGTTGGGGAGACCCAGTACTTC	CASSLLRGAVGETQYF
TRBJ1-1	TRBV4-1	few	15	.	TGCGCCAGCAGCCCTAGCAGCCAGGCGAGGACTGAAGCTTTCTTT	CASSPSSQARTEAFF
TRBJ1-3	TRBV10-3	.	14	.	TGTGCCGCCTCCAGGGGAGGCTCTGGAAACACCATATATTTT	CAASRGGSGNTIYF
TRBJ2-5	TRBV11-2	.	15	.	TGTGCCAGCAGCTTATGGGGCGGGGACCAAGAGACCCAGTACTTC	CASSLWGGDQETQYF
TRBJ1-2	TRBV7-9	.	13	.	TGTGCCAGCAGCTCTGGGGGGAGTAGTGGCTACACCTTC	CASSSGGSSGYTF
TRBJ1-1	TRBV6-5	few	15	TRBD1	TGTGCCAGCAGTTACTTCACAGGGGTGAACACTGAAGCTTTCTTT	CASSYFTGVNTEAFF
TRBJ2-1	TRBV20-1	many	13	TRBD1	TGCAGTGCTACGGGACAGGGGATCTATGAGCAGTTCTTC	CSATGQGIYEQFF
TRBJ2-3	TRBV5-1	.	16	TRBD2	TGCGCCAGCAGCTTGGCATCTAGCGGGGCAACAGATACGCAGTATTTT	CASSLASSGATDTQYF
TRBJ1-1	TRBV14	.	14	TRBD1	TGTGCCAGCAGCCGCGCGAACAGGGGAACTGAAGCTTTCTTT	CASSRANRGTEAFF
TRBJ2-7	TRBV28	few	15	TRBD2	TGTGCCAGCAGTTCCCTAGGGCGGGGGGCCTACGAGCAGTACTTC	CASSSLGRGAYEQYF
TRBJ2-1	TRBV29-1	.	13	TRBD1	TGCAGCGCTCTAACAGGGGACTACAATGAGCAGTTCTTC	CSALTGDYNEQFF
TRBJ1-5	TRBV15	.	13	.	TGTGCCACCAGCAGCCAGGGTAGTCAGCCCCAGCATTTT	CATSSQGSQPQHF
TRBJ2-1	TRBV20-1	.	15	TRBD1	TGCAGTGCTAGACCCGGGACAGGGTGGAGCGATGAGCAGTTCTTC	CSARPGTGWSDEQFF
TRBJ2-3	TRBV11-2	many	14	.	TGTGCCAGCAGCTTGGCCAAGAGCACAGATACGCAGTATTTT	CASSLAKSTDTQYF
TRBJ1-6	TRBV6-1	.	16	.	TGTGCCAGCAGCATAGATCATGCGGGGTTCGGTTCACCCCTCCACTTT	CASSIDHAGFGSPLHF
TRBJ2-2	TRBV7-3	.	16	.	TGTGCCAGCTCAAAATACGGGAATCAACGGGTCGGGGAGCTGTTTTTT	CASSKYGNQRVGELFF
TRBJ2-1	TRBV7-6	few	18	TRBD1	TGTGCCAGCAGCTTAGACCCCCCGGGACAGACCTCCTACAATGAGCAGTTCTTC	CASSLDPPGQTSYNEQFF
TRBJ2-2	TRBV12-3/TRBV12-4	many	15	.	TGTGCCAGCAGTTTATGGCAAGACCTCACCGGGGAGCTGTTTTTT	CASSLWQDLTGELFF
TRBJ2-3	TRBV12-3/TRBV12-4	.	16	TRBD2	TGTGCCAGCAGGCGGGGACTAGCGGGGGGGGAAGATACGCAGTATTTT	CASRRGLAGGEDTQYF
TRBJ2-3	TRBV30	.	14	TRBD2	TGTGCCTGGAGACCGGGACTAGCAGGAGATACGCAGTATTTT	CAWRPGLAGDTQYF
TRBJ2-1	TRBV29-1	few	13	TRBD2	TGCAGCGTTGAATTTACTAGCGGCAATGAGCAGTTCTTC	CSVEFTSGNEQFF
TRBJ2-3	TRBV29-1	few	15	.	TGCAGCGTTGAAACCCCCCAGCGGAGCACAGATACGCAGTATTTT	CSVETPQRSTDTQYF
TRBJ2-3	TRBV20-1	once	14	TRBD2	TGCAGTGCCAAAGCGGGGTCTAGCACAGATACGCAGTATTTT	CSAKAGSSTDTQYF
TRBJ2-3	TRBV13	.	16	TRBD2	TGTGCCAGCAGCGCCGGGGGGGGCCTTGGGACAGATACGCAGTATTTT	CASSAGGGLGTDTQYF
TRBJ2-1	TRBV7-2	.	15	TRBD1	TGTGCCAGCAGGGAAGGGGGCGGAACATACAATGAGCAGTTCTTC	CASREGGGTYNEQFF
TRBJ1-5	TRBV2	few	13	TRBD1	TGTGCCAGCATGAGGGACAGGGGGCAGCCCCAGCATTTT	CASMRDRGQPQHF
TRBJ2-7	TRBV5-1	few	16	TRBD2	TGCGCCAGCAGCTGGGGACTAGCGGGGGCCCCCGGTGAGCAGTACTTC	CASSWGLAGAPGEQYF
TRBJ1-4	TRBV12-3/TRBV12-4	few	15	TRBD1	TGTGCCAGCAGTTGGGCCGGGACAGGGAATGAAAAACTGTTTTTT	CASSWAGTGNEKLFF
TRBJ2-2	TRBV15	.	15	TRBD1	TGTGCCACCAGCAGAGGGGACAGCCTCACCGGGGAGCTGTTTTTT	CATSRGDSLTGELFF
TRBJ2-3	TRBV15	.	14	TRBD2	TGTGCCACCGGTTTTGGCGGGGAGGGAGATACGCAGTATTTT	CATGFGGEGDTQYF
TRBJ2-7	TRBV24-1	many	12	.	TGTGCCACCAGTGATTTCGGAAACGAGCAGTACTTC	CATSDFGNEQYF
TRBJ2-1	TRBV10-3	.	15	.	TGTGCCATCTGGGCTAGCGGGCCAGGGGGGGGTGAGCAGTTCTTC	CAIWASGPGGGEQFF
TRBJ2-3	TRBV20-1	.	15	.	TGCAGTGCTAGAGGCGCCATCAGGGAGGCAGATACGCAGTATTTT	CSARGAIREADTQYF
TRBJ2-5	TRBV10-3	few	13	TRBD1	TGTGCCATCAGTCCGACAGGGGAAGAGACCCAGTACTTC	CAISPTGEETQYF
TRBJ2-2	TRBV5-1	.	16	TRBD2	TGCGCCAGCAGCTTGGGCCCAGGGAGGGTCACCGGGGAGCTGTTTTTT	CASSLGPGRVTGELFF
TRBJ1-6	TRBV12-3/TRBV12-4	few	16	TRBD1	TGTGCCAGCAGCCGCGGACAGGGAATGGCAAATTCACCCCTCCACTTT	CASSRGQGMANSPLHF
TRBJ2-5	TRBV28	.	13	.	TGTGCCAGCAGTTTGCCCCCTCCTGAGACCCAGTACTTC	CASSLPPPETQYF
TRBJ2-7	TRBV20-1	.	15	.	TGCAGTGCTAGAGAACCCATAAGGTGGGGGTACGAGCAGTACTTC	CSAREPIRWGYEQYF
TRBJ2-5	TRBV4-3	few	15	.	TGCGCCAGCAGCCAGGGGAGACGATACCAAGAGACCCAGTACTTC	CASSQGRRYQETQYF
TRBJ1-5	TRBV12-3/TRBV12-4	.	13	.	TGTGCCAGCAGTCCCAGGCGCAATCAGCCCCAGCATTTT	CASSPRRNQPQHF
TRBJ2-1	TRBV6-5	.	16	.	TGTGCCAGCAGTTCTCGGGCAGTTTCTAACGGCAATGAGCAGTTCTTC	CASSSRAVSNGNEQFF
TRBJ2-5	TRBV12-3/TRBV12-4	.	13	.	TGTGCCAGCAGGGGGGACAACCAAGAGACCCAGTACTTC	CASRGDNQETQYF
TRBJ2-1	TRBV7-9	.	12	TRBD1	TGTGCCAGTAGCCGACAGGGACCTGAGCAGTTCTTC	CASSRQGPEQFF
TRBJ2-1	TRBV20-1	few	16	TRBD2	TGCAGTGCTTCAGCGGGAGGGGGCATCTCCTACAATGAGCAGTTCTTC	CSASAGGGISYNEQFF
TRBJ1-2	TRBV7-9	.	17	.	TGTGCCAGCAGCCCAGCCTACCGGGACACAAAATCCTATGGCTACACCTTC	CASSPAYRDTKSYGYTF